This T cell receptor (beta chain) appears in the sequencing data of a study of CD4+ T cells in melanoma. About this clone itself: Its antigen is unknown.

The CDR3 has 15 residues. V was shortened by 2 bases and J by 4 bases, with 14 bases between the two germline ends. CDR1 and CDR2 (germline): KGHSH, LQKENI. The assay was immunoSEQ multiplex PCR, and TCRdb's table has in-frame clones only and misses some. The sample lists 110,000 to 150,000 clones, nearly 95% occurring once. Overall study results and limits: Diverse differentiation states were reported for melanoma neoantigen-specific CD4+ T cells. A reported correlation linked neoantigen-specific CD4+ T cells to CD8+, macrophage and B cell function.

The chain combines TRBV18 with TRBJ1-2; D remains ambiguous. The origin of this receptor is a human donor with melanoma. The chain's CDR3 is CASSPTGPGPYGYTF. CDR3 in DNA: TGTGCCAGCTCACCAACCGGGCCAGGCCCCTATGGCTACACCTTC. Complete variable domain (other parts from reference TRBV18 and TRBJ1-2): NAGVMQNPRHLVRRRGQEARLRCSPMKGHSHVYWYRQLPEEGLKFMVYLQKENIIDESGMPKERFSAEFPKEGPSILRIQQVVRGDSAAYFCASSPTGPGPYGYTFGSGTRLTVV.